One and the same sample provided the 2 T cell receptor beta chains below, sequenced in a study of human T cells and chemical hapten exposure. Indicated time point: healthy volunteer bleed at 6 weeks. RNA extraction used unfractionated whole blood as the source of total RNA. TCRdb re-called the RACE reads through MiXCR, storing one row per CDR3 protein. This sample has approximately 59,000 distinct CDR3 sequences, with around 6.3% found just once. The specimen sequenced was whole blood. Receptors originate from a female donor in good health. Some clones in this sample may be carry-over from other donors' samples.

This clonotype showed up many times. The genes are TRBV20-1 and TRBJ1-1; TRBD1 aligns across 11 bases. The CDR3 spans 13 residues. Germline V CDR1 and CDR2: DFQATT, SNEGSKA (reference sequence). After removal of 7 bases from V and 2 bases from J, the junction contained 3 bases not matched to a gene. The CDR3 loop reads CSVRTGGNTEAFF. CDR3 DNA sequence: TGCAGTGTTCGGACAGGGGGCAACACTGAAGCTTTCTTT.

This clonotype showed up many times. V gene TRBV7-2 combines with J gene TRBJ1-6; D gene uncertain. CDR3 length: 13 amino acids. Trimming pared 7 bases from V and 7 bases from J, leaving 11 bases between. Germline assignment: CDR1 SGHTA and CDR2 FQGNSA. The CDR3 reads CASTASLNSPLHF. As DNA, the CDR3 is TGTGCCAGCACCGCCTCCCTAAATTCACCCCTCCACTTT.